Below, 25 T cell receptor beta chains from the same sample are listed, as sequenced in a study of T cell clusters in autoimmune cytopenias. TRB rearrangements were amplified by touch-down multiplex PCR with mixed TRB-A/B primers. TCRdb reanalyzed the multiplex PCR reads and collapses them to one entry per CDR3 protein, without DNA. The table for this sample gives under 13,000 distinct CDR3 sequences. TRB amplification used around 270 ng of peripheral blood genomic DNA. These data also featured in a second study, about T cell repertoires in aging, cancer and after chemotherapy.

The sequencing sample was made of peripheral blood. The receptors shown here come from a human donor in good health.

This sequence joins TRBV12-3 or TRBV12-4 and TRBJ2-7; TCRdb outputs TRBD1, but without DNA this stays unchecked. The CDR3 extends over 14 amino acids. The CDR3 sequence is CASSLLAPSDEQYF.

This sequence joins TRBV30 and TRBJ1-1; TCRdb's D call of TRBD1 is untestable without DNA. Germline values: CDR1 GTSNPN, CDR2 SVGIG (reference sequence). The CDR3 covers 16 residues. This chain's CDR3 is CAWSGTGGVGGGEAFF.

The chain links TRBV18 to TRBJ2-6. The CDR3 length is 16 residues. From germline, CDR1 is KGHSH and CDR2 LQKENI. CDR3 sequence: CASSPRQSSGANVLTF.

The chain combines TRBV10-3 with TRBJ1-3; the D call from TCRdb, TRBD1, cannot be confirmed without DNA. The CDR3 is made up of 14 amino acids. Germline V gene sequence: CDR1 ENHRY, CDR2 SYGVKD. CDR3 sequence reads: CAIGSGPPGNTIYF.

V gene TRBV30 combines with J gene TRBJ2-3. In germline, CDR1 is GTSNPN, CDR2 SVGIG (reference sequence). The CDR3 sequence is 12 residues long. The CDR3 loop reads CAWSQSTDTQYF.

The rearrangement uses TRBV30 and TRBJ1-2. This CDR3 has 11 residues. Germline CDR1 reads GTSNPN; CDR2 reads SVGIG (reference sequence). CDR3 region: CAFSNSYGYTF.

The genes are TRBV5-5 and TRBJ2-7. Germline assignment: CDR1 SGHKS and CDR2 YYEKEE (reference sequence). The CDR3 extends over 13 amino acids. The CDR3 loop reads CASSLSQSYEQYF.

The rearrangement uses TRBV12-3 or TRBV12-4 and TRBJ1-1. The CDR3 runs to 12 residues. CDR3 region: CASSLRQRGAFF.

This chain connects TRBV11-1 to TRBJ2-7. The CDR3 has 15 amino acids. Germline assignment: CDR1 SGHAT and CDR2 FQDESV (reference sequence). CDR3 sequence: CASSLAVGGVREQYF.

The CDR3 sequence is CASSEVDGKTDTQYF. The chain carries TRBV6-1 and TRBJ2-3; TCRdb gives TRBD1 as the D gene, but with no DNA this cannot be confirmed. This CDR3 is built from 15 residues. Germline V gives CDR1 MNHNS, CDR2 SASEGT.

The rearrangement links TRBV30 to TRBJ1-4; TCRdb picks TRBD1, but there is no DNA to check that call. CDR1 is GTSNPN and CDR2 is SVGIG in the germline V gene (reference sequence). The CDR3 spans 15 residues. The CDR3 region is CAWTAGQGLGEKLFF.

The genes are TRBV15 and TRBJ2-7; TCRdb proposes TRBD2, but this gene call is untestable without DNA. This CDR3 contains 16 residues. Germline CDR1 is LNHNV and CDR2 is YYDKDF (reference sequence). The CDR3 here is CATSRGVGLSSYEQYF.

This chain connects TRBV27 to TRBJ2-1; there is no DNA to check the TCRdb D call of TRBD2. Germline V gene lookup returns CDR1 MNHEY and CDR2 SMNVEV (reference sequence). The CDR3 is made up of 14 amino acids. The chain's CDR3 is CASRRGGTYNEQFF.

The J gene is TRBJ2-7, the V gene TRBV29-1; TCRdb's D call, TRBD1, is unchecked because there is no DNA. The CDR3 extends over 17 amino acids. CDR1 is SQVTM, CDR2 ANQGSEA, per germline. The CDR3: CSVERETGGPYPYEQYF.

The CDR3 here is CALLWGGDTDTQYF. The chain links TRBV30 to TRBJ2-3; TCRdb reports TRBD1, a call that lacks DNA to check it against. The CDR3 is 14 amino acids. Germline CDR1 and CDR2: GTSNPN and SVGIG (reference sequence).

The chain combines TRBV6-1 with TRBJ2-1; the D call of TRBD2 rests on TCRdb alone, since no DNA is present to check it. CDR3 size: 16 residues. Germline CDR1 and CDR2: MNHNS and SASEGT. CDR3 in amino acids: CASSASLAGEWDEQFF.

This chain connects TRBV19 to TRBJ1-5. This CDR3 spans 13 amino acids. The germline V gene encodes CDR1 LNHDA and CDR2 SQIVND (reference sequence). The CDR3 is CASTSRLNQPQHF.

The V call is TRBV29-1, the J call TRBJ1-1. Germline lookup yields CDR1 SQVTM and CDR2 ANQGSEA. The CDR3 is 13 residues long. CDR3 in amino acids: CSVVRTSGTEAFF.

V is TRBV19 and J is TRBJ2-4; TCRdb indicates TRBD1, and absent DNA this call remains unverified. Per the germline V gene, CDR1 is LNHDA and CDR2 is SQIVND (reference sequence). The CDR3 runs to 16 residues. CDR3 sequence reads: CASSITGSGAKNIQYF.

The chain joins TRBV27 to TRBJ2-2. Germline V gene data show CDR1 as MNHEY and CDR2 as SMNVEV (reference sequence). The CDR3 covers 14 residues. CDR3 sequence reads: CASSFGQLTGELFF.

This chain connects TRBV12-3 or TRBV12-4 to TRBJ2-5; TCRdb proposes TRBD1, but this gene call is untestable without DNA. The length of the CDR3 is 13 residues. The CDR3: CASSSTGRETQYF.

This clonotype counts as medium-sized by frequency. The V gene is TRBV29-1, the J gene TRBJ2-1; the TCRdb D gene call, TRBD1, has no DNA to confirm it. Germline CDR1 is SQVTM and CDR2 is ANQGSEA. The CDR3 is 13 amino acids. The CDR3 sequence is CSTPGTINNEQFF.

This clonotype is medium-sized (0.01 to 0.1%) by frequency. The V call is TRBV6-5, the J call TRBJ2-2; TCRdb's D call, TRBD2, is unchecked because there is no DNA. Looked up from germline, CDR1 is MNHEY and CDR2 is SVGAGI. The CDR3 loop spans 17 amino acids. CDR3 in amino acids: CASRHNREGANTGELFF.

V usage is TRBV6-1 and J usage is TRBJ2-5; TCRdb gives TRBD2 as the D gene, but with no DNA this cannot be confirmed. CDR1 is MNHNS, CDR2 SASEGT, per germline. This CDR3 has 14 residues. CDR3: CASSETPQRGGPYF.

This chain joins TRBV30 and TRBJ2-2; TCRdb names TRBD1, which stays unverified in the absence of DNA. From germline, CDR1 is GTSNPN and CDR2 SVGIG (reference sequence). CDR3 length equals 14 residues. CDR3 sequence: CAWIPGEDTGELFF.